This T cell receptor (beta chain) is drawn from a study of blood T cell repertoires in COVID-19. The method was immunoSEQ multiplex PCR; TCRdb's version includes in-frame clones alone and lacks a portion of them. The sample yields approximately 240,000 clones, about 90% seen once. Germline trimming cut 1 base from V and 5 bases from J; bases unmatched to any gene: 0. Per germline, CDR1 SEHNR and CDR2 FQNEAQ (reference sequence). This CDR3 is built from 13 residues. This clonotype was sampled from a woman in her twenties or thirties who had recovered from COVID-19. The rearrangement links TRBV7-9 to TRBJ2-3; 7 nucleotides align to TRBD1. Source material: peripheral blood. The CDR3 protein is CASSLGQGDTQYF. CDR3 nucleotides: TGTGCCAGCAGCTTAGGACAGGGAGATACGCAGTATTTT.